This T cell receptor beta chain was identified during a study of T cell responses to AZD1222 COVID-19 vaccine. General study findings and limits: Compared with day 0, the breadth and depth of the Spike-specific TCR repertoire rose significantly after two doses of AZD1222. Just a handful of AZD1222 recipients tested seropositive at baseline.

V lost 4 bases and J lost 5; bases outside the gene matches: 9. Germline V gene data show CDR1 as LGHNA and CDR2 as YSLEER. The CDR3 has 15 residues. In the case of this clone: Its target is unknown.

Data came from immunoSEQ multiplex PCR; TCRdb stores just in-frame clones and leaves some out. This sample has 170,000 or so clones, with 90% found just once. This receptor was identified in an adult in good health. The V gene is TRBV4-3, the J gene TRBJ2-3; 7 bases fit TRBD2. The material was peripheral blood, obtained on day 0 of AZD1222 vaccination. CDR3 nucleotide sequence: TGCGCCAGCAGCCGAGCTGGACTAGAATTAGATACGCAGTATTTT. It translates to CASSRAGLELDTQYF.